A single sample gave rise to the 22 T cell receptor beta chains below, sequenced in a study of stem cell transplantation in POMP-related autoinflammatory disease. Sequencing used immunoSEQ multiplex PCR; TCRdb keeps in-frame clones, though not all of them. The sample has 9,000 to 10,000 clones, roughly 83% seen once. The sample consisted of CD4+ T cells from PBMCs, taken after stem cell transplantation. The source is a human patient with POMP-related autoinflammation and immune dysregulation (PRAID). Some T cells may possibly be graft donor cells.

The chain carries TRBV19 and TRBJ1-2; 9 bases agree with TRBD1. The CDR3 has 16 amino acids. The junction had 12 bases not matched to a gene; V was cut back by 6 bases and J by 4 bases. Germline loops: CDR1 LNHDA, CDR2 SQIVND (reference sequence). The CDR3 coding sequence is TGTGCCAGTAGACTGACCGGGACAGGGACCCCCTATGGCTACACCTTC. Its translation is CASRLTGTGTPYGYTF.

Note on this clone: A read error may account for a junction end that differs from germline. The rearrangement joins TRBV7-2 to TRBJ2-2; 11 bases map to TRBD2. From germline, CDR1 is SGHTA and CDR2 FQGNSA. CDR3 size: 19 residues. The CDR3, as DNA: TGTGTCAGCAGCCCGGGGGGGTCATTAGCGGGAGGGCCGGTAGGGGAGCTGTTTTTT. This codes for CVSSPGGSLAGGPVGELFF.

The chain employs TRBV12-5 and TRBJ1-5; possible D gene TRBD1, 5 bases. This CDR3 region has 18 residues. Trimming cost V 3 bases and J 6 bases, with 24 bases left between them. Germline assignment: CDR1 LGHNT and CDR2 FRNRAP. In nucleotides, the CDR3 is TGTGCTAGTGGTTTTGCCCCCGGGGGAGTGTTGTCGGTTCAGCCCCAGCATTTT. The encoded protein is CASGFAPGGVLSVQPQHF. Variable domain in full (rest from reference TRBV12-5 and TRBJ1-5): DARVTQTPRHKVTEMGQEVTMRCQPILGHNTVFWYRQTMMQGLELLAYFRNRAPLDDSGMPKDRFSAEMPDATLATLKIQPSEPRDSAVYFCASGFAPGGVLSVQPQHFGDGTRLSIL.

V and J are TRBV19 and TRBJ2-2, with 10 bases that match TRBD1. Per germline, CDR1 LNHDA and CDR2 SQIVND (reference sequence). The CDR3 runs to 15 residues. V was clipped by 7 bases and J by 4 bases; unmatched bases: 6. The chain's CDR3 is CASIRTGGSTGELFF. The CDR3 nucleotides are TGTGCCAGTATCCGGACAGGGGGAAGCACCGGGGAGCTGTTTTTT.

The chain links TRBV18 to TRBJ2-3; TRBD2 matches at 12 bases. The CDR3 is 15 residues long. CDR1 and CDR2 from the germline V gene are KGHSH and LQKENI. The V gene end was trimmed by 4 bases and the J gene end by 6 bases; junction bases not matched to a gene: 5. This chain's CDR3 is CASSRLAGVEDTQYF. The DNA of the CDR3 is TGTGCCAGCTCACGACTAGCGGGAGTTGAGGATACGCAGTATTTT.

The chain recombines TRBV6-5 with TRBJ2-1; D call uncertain. Trimming removed 2 bases from V and 8 bases from J, with 10 bases in between. Looked up from germline, CDR1 is MNHEY and CDR2 is SVGAGI. CDR3 size: 13 residues. The CDR3 loop is CASSYGSRDEQFF. CDR3 sequence (DNA): TGTGCCAGCAGTTACGGCTCCCGCGATGAGCAGTTCTTC.

The chain employs TRBV11-2 and TRBJ1-6; D is possibly TRBD1 (6 bases). The CDR3 is made up of 17 amino acids. The V end lost 5 bases, the J end lost 9 bases, and 23 bases lay between the germline ends. The germline V gene encodes CDR1 SGHAT and CDR2 FQNNGV. This CDR3 reads CASSRQRTVQGGSPLHF. The CDR3 DNA is TGTGCCAGCAGCCGTCAGAGGACAGTTCAAGGCGGTTCACCCCTCCACTTT.

V usage is TRBV19 and J usage is TRBJ2-2; tentative D call: TRBD1 (5 bases). CDR3 length equals 13 residues. Germline assignment: CDR1 LNHDA and CDR2 SQIVND (reference sequence). The V and J ends lost 6 bases and 4 bases respectively, with 9 bases between them. CDR3 bases: TGTGCCAGTAGCACCAGGGTCACCGGGGAGCTGTTTTTT. Amino acids: CASSTRVTGELFF.

In this sample, this clone turned up once. The chain joins TRBV18 to TRBJ2-5, with D uncertain. Germline V lookup: CDR1 KGHSH, CDR2 LQKENI. V was clipped by 3 bases and J by 0 bases, with 11 bases between them. The CDR3 is 15 residues long. For the CDR3, the DNA is TGTGCCAGCTCACCGATCCGGACCAACCAAGAGACCCAGTACTTC. Amino acids: CASSPIRTNQETQYF.

The chain uses TRBV7-2 and TRBJ2-7, with D unresolved. V was cut by 5 bases and J by 7 bases, with 12 bases left in between. Germline values: CDR1 SGHTA, CDR2 FQGNSA. CDR3 length equals 12 residues. CDR3: CASSPLFSEQYF. The CDR3 bases are TGTGCCAGCAGCCCGCTCTTTAGTGAGCAGTACTTC.

The DNA for the CDR3 is TGTGCCTGGACAGGGGCTAATTCACCCCTCCACTTT. Encoded protein: CAWTGANSPLHF. This chain links TRBV30 with TRBJ1-6; TRBD1 is a possible D gene (6 bases). Trimming shortened V by 4 bases and J by 6 bases, and 7 bases separated the two germline ends. CDR3 length equals 12 residues. Germline CDR1 is GTSNPN and CDR2 is SVGIG (reference sequence).

The rearrangement links TRBV7-2 to TRBJ2-5; D may correspond to TRBD1 or TRBD2 (5 bases each). Trimming removed 5 bases from V and 4 bases from J, with 14 bases in between. There are 14 residues in the CDR3. CDR1 SGHTA and CDR2 FQGNSA come from the germline V gene. DNA of the CDR3: TGTGCCAGCAGCGCCGCCGGGACCATAGAGACCCAGTACTTC. Translating it yields CASSAAGTIETQYF.

The chain recombines TRBV7-9 with TRBJ2-1, with D possibly matching TRBD1 (5 bases). CDR3 length equals 14 residues. V was cut by 8 bases and J by 6 bases, with 17 bases left in between. Germline CDR1 is SEHNR and CDR2 is FQNEAQ (reference sequence). The CDR3 protein is CASFRVNSPNEQFF. The CDR3 DNA reads TGTGCCAGCTTCAGGGTGAACTCCCCCAATGAGCAGTTCTTC. Complete variable domain (other parts from reference TRBV7-9 and TRBJ2-1): DTGVSQNPRHKITKRGQNVTFRCDPISEHNRLYWYRQTLGQGPEFLTYFQNEAQLEKSRLLSDRFSAERPKGSFSTLEIQRTEQGDSAMYLCASFRVNSPNEQFFGPGTRLTVL.

CDR3 DNA: TGTGCCAGCAGCTCGCCTATGGCTCCTAGCACAGATACGCAGTATTTT. Residues: CASSSPMAPSTDTQYF. V gene TRBV7-2 combines with J gene TRBJ2-3; no firm D call. The CDR3 loop spans 16 amino acids. Germline V gene data show CDR1 as SGHTA and CDR2 as FQGNSA. V lost 4 bases, J lost 0 bases, and 14 bases lay in between.

This chain connects TRBV7-9 to TRBJ1-1; tentative D call: TRBD1 (6 bases). This CDR3 is 15 amino acids long. The V and J ends lost 6 bases and 1 base respectively, with 15 bases between them. Germline CDR1 SEHNR, CDR2 FQNEAQ (reference sequence). CDR3 in DNA: TGTGCCAGCAGTTCAGGGCACAGGGAGAACACTGAAGCTTTCTTT. Translated: CASSSGHRENTEAFF. Full variable domain (remainder filled in from reference TRBV7-9 and TRBJ1-1): DTGVSQNPRHKITKRGQNVTFRCDPISEHNRLYWYRQTLGQGPEFLTYFQNEAQLEKSRLLSDRFSAERPKGSFSTLEIQRTEQGDSAMYLCASSSGHRENTEAFFGQGTRLTVV.

In its sample, this clone was seen a few times. The chain has TRBV5-1 and TRBJ2-7, with 10 nucleotides matching TRBD2. The germline V gene has CDR1 SGHRS and CDR2 YFSETQ. Trimming removed 4 bases from V and 4 bases from J; junction bases left unmatched: 8. The CDR3 runs to 15 residues. The CDR3 sequence is CASSVASGSPYEQYF. The CDR3 bases are TGCGCCAGCAGCGTGGCTAGCGGGAGTCCATACGAGCAGTACTTC.

The chain has TRBV24-1 and TRBJ2-3; D is tentatively TRBD1 or TRBD2 (6 bases each). The CDR3 extends over 17 amino acids. In germline, CDR1 is KGHDR, CDR2 SFDVKD. Trimming removed 0 bases from V and 3 bases from J, with 15 bases in between. The CDR3 loop is CATSDLFGGLGTDTQYF. The DNA of the CDR3 is TGTGCCACCAGTGATTTGTTTGGGGGGCTAGGTACAGATACGCAGTATTTT.

The chain joins TRBV6-5 to TRBJ1-4, with 9 bases identical to TRBD1. Germline V gene data show CDR1 as MNHEY and CDR2 as SVGAGI. After removal of 5 bases from V and 7 bases from J, the junction contained 5 bases not matched to a gene. The CDR3 totals 14 residues. The CDR3 nucleotides read TGTGCCAGCAGTACAGGGGGCGTAAGTGAAAAACTGTTTTTT. It is translated as CASSTGGVSEKLFF.

This chain joins TRBV3-1 (or the pseudogene TRBV3-2) and TRBJ2-7, with 10 positions matching TRBD1. Germline V gene sequence: CDR1 LGHDT, CDR2 YNNKEL (reference sequence). This CDR3 spans 16 amino acids. With 1 base clipped from V and 3 bases from J, the junction kept 6 bases outside the gene matches. The DNA for the CDR3 is TGTGCCAGCAGCCAAGCGGGTGACAGGGGGCTCTACGAGCAGTACTTC. It specifies CASSQAGDRGLYEQYF.

This chain uses TRBV4-2 with TRBJ2-1; 16 nucleotides line up with TRBD2. The CDR3 is 17 residues long. V dropped 2 bases and J dropped 6; count of bases not matched to a gene: 4. Germline-derived CDR1 and CDR2 are LGHNA and YNFKEQ. The CDR3 DNA sequence: TGTGCCAGCAGCCAAATTGGGACTAGCGGGAGGGCCAATGAGCAGTTCTTC. Amino acids: CASSQIGTSGRANEQFF.

V gene TRBV5-6 combines with J gene TRBJ2-7, with D possibly matching TRBD1 (5 bases). V was trimmed by 2 bases and J by 0 bases, leaving 6 bases between them. Germline V gene lookup returns CDR1 SGHDT and CDR2 YYEEEE. This CDR3 spans 13 amino acids. CDR3 region: CASSLTGSYEQYF. DNA for the CDR3: TGTGCCAGCAGCTTAACAGGCTCCTACGAGCAGTACTTC.

This clone has more than one count but fewer than ten. The chain recombines TRBV5-1 with TRBJ2-7; D perhaps matches TRBD1 (5 bases). The germline V and J ends were trimmed by 2 bases and 9 bases, with 18 bases remaining between them. The CDR3 runs 14 residues. Germline CDR1 SGHRS, CDR2 YFSETQ. CDR3 nucleotides: TGCGCCAGCAGCTTCGGCCAAGGGGTGACCGGGCAGTACTTC. Translation: CASSFGQGVTGQYF.